A selection of T cell receptor beta chains follows, all from one sample in a study of naive and memory T cell subsets. TCRdb re-derived calls from the 5' RACE reads in MiXCR, one entry per CDR3 protein. Of tens of thousands of distinct CDR3 sequences listed, 7.2% were seen once; the top ten hold 8.5% to 10%. The receptor set was obtained from a male donor in good health. CDR3s include the opening cysteine and the closing phenylalanine or tryptophan. The order of the fields is J gene, clone size, V gene, D gene, CDR3 DNA, CDR3 protein. D genes are given only for firm matches. Size is omitted from some rows. Given values are once, few, many or a class for expanded clones.

J: TRBJ2-1
size: many
V: TRBV20-1
D: TRBD2
DNA: TGCAGTGGGGTCGTCTGGGGGCGGGAGGCTTTATACAATGAGCAGTTCTTC
CDR3: CSGVVWGREALYNEQFF

J: TRBJ2-5
size: many
V: TRBV19
D: TRBD1
DNA: TGTGCCAGTAGTCCGGGACAGTCCTACCAAGAGACCCAGTACTTC
CDR3: CASSPGQSYQETQYF

J: TRBJ1-2
size: many
V: TRBV7-9
D: .
DNA: TGTGCCAGCAGGCCGAACTATGGCTACACCTTC
CDR3: CASRPNYGYTF

J: TRBJ2-2
size: many
V: TRBV12-5
D: TRBD2
DNA: TGTGCTAGTGGTCCCTGGACTAGCGGAGCTACGAACACCGGGGAGCTGTTTTTT
CDR3: CASGPWTSGATNTGELFF

J: TRBJ1-1
size: .
V: TRBV19
D: .
DNA: TGTGCCAGCAAAGACCTCATGGACACTGAAGCTTTCTTT
CDR3: CASKDLMDTEAFF

J: TRBJ1-5
size: few
V: TRBV6-5
D: .
DNA: TGTGCCAGCAGTTACTCCGCGAATCAGCCCCAGCATTTT
CDR3: CASSYSANQPQHF

J: TRBJ2-1
size: .
V: TRBV4-1
D: TRBD1
DNA: TGCGCCAGCAGCCCCGGACAGGGGCCGGACAATGAGCAGTTCTTC
CDR3: CASSPGQGPDNEQFF

J: TRBJ2-3
size: .
V: TRBV19
D: .
DNA: TGTGCCAGTACCCCCGGGGGCGGGGAGGCGGATACGCAGTATTTT
CDR3: CASTPGGGEADTQYF

J: TRBJ2-7
size: many
V: TRBV10-2
D: TRBD1
DNA: TGCGCCAGCTGGACAGGAGTCTACGAGCAGTACTTC
CDR3: CASWTGVYEQYF

J: TRBJ1-1
size: many
V: TRBV5-1
D: .
DNA: TGCGCCAGCAGGGCGATGAACACTGAAGCTTTCTTT
CDR3: CASRAMNTEAFF

J: TRBJ2-2
size: few
V: TRBV6-5
D: .
DNA: TGTGCCAGTTTTATGACGGAGAACACCGGGGAGCTGTTTTTT
CDR3: CASFMTENTGELFF

J: TRBJ1-2
size: many
V: TRBV27
D: .
DNA: TGTGCCAGCAATCTACAGGGAGAGGGCTACACCTTC
CDR3: CASNLQGEGYTF

J: TRBJ2-7
size: many
V: TRBV20-1
D: .
DNA: TGCAGTGCTAGCGCCGGGGGAAGCTCCTACGAGCAGTACTTC
CDR3: CSASAGGSSYEQYF

J: TRBJ1-1
size: .
V: TRBV29-1
D: .
DNA: TGCAGCGTCACCGAGACACCCGAAGCTTTCTTT
CDR3: CSVTETPEAFF

J: TRBJ2-1
size: many
V: TRBV3-1
D: .
DNA: TGTGCCAGCAGCCCCATGTCGGCAGCTAATGAGCAGTTCTTC
CDR3: CASSPMSAANEQFF

J: TRBJ2-7
size: many
V: TRBV30
D: TRBD2
DNA: TGTGCCTGGAGTCCTCCCCCCCGACTAGCGGCCACCTACGAGCAGTACTTC
CDR3: CAWSPPPRLAATYEQYF

J: TRBJ1-1
size: few
V: TRBV4-1
D: .
DNA: TGCGCCAGCAGCTACAGGGTTATTGTGACTGAAGCTTTCTTT
CDR3: CASSYRVIVTEAFF

J: TRBJ2-3
size: few
V: TRBV3-1
D: TRBD1
DNA: TGTGCCAGCAGCCAAGAGACAGGGGGCTTAGCAGATACGCAGTATTTT
CDR3: CASSQETGGLADTQYF

J: TRBJ1-5
size: few
V: TRBV19
D: .
DNA: TGTGCCAGTAGTGCATACAGCAATCAGCCCCAGCATTTT
CDR3: CASSAYSNQPQHF

J: TRBJ2-1
size: many
V: TRBV20-1
D: .
DNA: TGCAGTGCTACCACGGACCGGGGCAATGAGCAGTTCTTC
CDR3: CSATTDRGNEQFF